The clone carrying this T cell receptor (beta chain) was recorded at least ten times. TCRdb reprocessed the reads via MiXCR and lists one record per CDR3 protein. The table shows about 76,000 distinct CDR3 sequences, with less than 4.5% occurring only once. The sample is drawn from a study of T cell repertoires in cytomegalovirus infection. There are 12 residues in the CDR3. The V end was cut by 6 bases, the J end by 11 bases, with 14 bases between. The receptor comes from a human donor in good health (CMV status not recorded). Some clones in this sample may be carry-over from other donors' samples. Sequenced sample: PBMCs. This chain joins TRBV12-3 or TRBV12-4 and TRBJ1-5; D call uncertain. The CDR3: CASRGGSWAQHF. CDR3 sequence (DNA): TGTGCCAGCAGGGGAGGTTCCTGGGCCCAGCATTTT.